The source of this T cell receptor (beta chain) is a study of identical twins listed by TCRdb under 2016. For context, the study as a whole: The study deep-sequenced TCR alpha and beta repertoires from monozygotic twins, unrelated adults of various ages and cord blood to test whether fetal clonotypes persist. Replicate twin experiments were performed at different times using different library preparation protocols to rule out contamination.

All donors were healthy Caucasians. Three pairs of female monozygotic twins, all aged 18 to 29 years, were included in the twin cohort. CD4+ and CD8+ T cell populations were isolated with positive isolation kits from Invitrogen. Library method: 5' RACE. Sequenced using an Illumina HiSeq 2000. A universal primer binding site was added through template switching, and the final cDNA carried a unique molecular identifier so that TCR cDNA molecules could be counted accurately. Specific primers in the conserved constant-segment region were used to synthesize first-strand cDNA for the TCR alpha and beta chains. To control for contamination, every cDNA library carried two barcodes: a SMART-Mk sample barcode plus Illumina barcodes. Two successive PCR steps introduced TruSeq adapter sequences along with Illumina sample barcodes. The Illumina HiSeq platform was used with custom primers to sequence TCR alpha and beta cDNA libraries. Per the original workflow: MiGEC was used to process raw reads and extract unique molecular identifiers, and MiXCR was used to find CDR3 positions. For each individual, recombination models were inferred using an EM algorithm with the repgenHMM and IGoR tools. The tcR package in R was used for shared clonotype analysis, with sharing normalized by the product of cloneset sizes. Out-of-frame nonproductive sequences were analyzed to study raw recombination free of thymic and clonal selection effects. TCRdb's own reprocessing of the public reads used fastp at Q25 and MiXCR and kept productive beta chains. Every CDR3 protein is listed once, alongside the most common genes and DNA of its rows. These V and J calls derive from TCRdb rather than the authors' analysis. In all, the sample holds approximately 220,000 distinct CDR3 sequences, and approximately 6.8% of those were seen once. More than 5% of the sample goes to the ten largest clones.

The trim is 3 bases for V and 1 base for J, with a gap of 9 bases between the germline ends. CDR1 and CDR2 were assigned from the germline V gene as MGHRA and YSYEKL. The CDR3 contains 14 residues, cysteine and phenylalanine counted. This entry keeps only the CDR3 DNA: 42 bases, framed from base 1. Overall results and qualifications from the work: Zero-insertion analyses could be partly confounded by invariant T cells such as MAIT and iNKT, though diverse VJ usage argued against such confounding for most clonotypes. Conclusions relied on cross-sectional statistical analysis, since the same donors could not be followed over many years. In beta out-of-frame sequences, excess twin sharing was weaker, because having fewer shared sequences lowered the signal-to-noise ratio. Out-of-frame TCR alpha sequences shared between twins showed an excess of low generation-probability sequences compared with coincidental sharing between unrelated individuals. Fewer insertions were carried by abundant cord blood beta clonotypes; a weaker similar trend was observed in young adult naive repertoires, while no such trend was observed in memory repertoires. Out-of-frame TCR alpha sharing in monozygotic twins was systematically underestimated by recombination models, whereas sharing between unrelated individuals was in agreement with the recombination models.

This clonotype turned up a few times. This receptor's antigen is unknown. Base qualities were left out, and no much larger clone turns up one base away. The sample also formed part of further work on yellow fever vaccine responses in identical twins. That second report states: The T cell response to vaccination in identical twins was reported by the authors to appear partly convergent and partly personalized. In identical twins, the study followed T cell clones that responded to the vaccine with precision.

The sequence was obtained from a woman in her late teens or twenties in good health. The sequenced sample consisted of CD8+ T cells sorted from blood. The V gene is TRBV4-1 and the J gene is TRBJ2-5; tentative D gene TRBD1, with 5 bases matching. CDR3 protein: CASSQETAQETQYF. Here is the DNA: TGCGCCAGCAGCCAGGAGACAGCCCAAGAGACCCAGTACTTC.